One and the same sample provided the 27 T cell receptor beta chains below, sequenced in a study of post-analysis software for immune sequencing data. Their antigen targets remain unknown. Study-level results: Patients carried roughly five TRBV segments more frequently than controls did, and TRBV5-6, TRBV5-1 and TRBV20-1 were among them.

Unique molecular identifiers were built into the TCR beta cDNA libraries. From the PCR reads, TCRdb called clonotypes with MiXCR, one entry per CDR3 protein. The table has approximately 440,000 distinct CDR3 sequences, around 40% seen once; the top ten hold around 10%. Sequencing used blood. These TCRs come from a girl under 18 with multiple sclerosis.

The chain is built from TRBV11-2 and TRBJ1-2, with TRBD1 identical over 8 bases. The CDR3 totals 16 residues. With V trimmed by 0 bases and J by 2 bases, 5 bases remained unmatched. Germline V gene sequence: CDR1 SGHAT, CDR2 FQNNGV. The CDR3 region is CASSLEPWTGNYGYTF. The CDR3 DNA reads as TGTGCCAGCAGCTTAGAACCCTGGACAGGGAACTATGGCTACACCTTC.

The sample holds a few counts of this clonotype. This chain links TRBV28 with TRBJ1-5; no clear D. The CDR3 is 12 amino acids. Germline V CDR1 and CDR2: MDHEN, SYDVKM. V was cut by 9 bases and J by 5 bases, with 11 bases left in between. This chain's CDR3 is CASRIVDQPQHF. The CDR3 DNA reads TGTGCCAGTAGAATCGTTGATCAGCCCCAGCATTTT.

This clonotype was found a few times. This rearrangement joins TRBV4-1 to TRBJ2-1; TRBD2 aligns across 10 bases. Trimming took 7 bases from V and 7 from J; bases not matched to a gene: 13. The CDR3 covers 16 residues. Per the germline V gene, CDR1 is MGHRA and CDR2 is YSYEKL. CDR3 in amino acids: CASNPSSGSLRNEQFF. DNA for the CDR3: TGCGCCAGCAACCCATCTAGCGGGAGTTTAAGAAATGAGCAGTTCTTC.

The chain employs TRBV4-1 and TRBJ2-3; TRBD2 matches 10 bases. CDR1 is MGHRA and CDR2 is YSYEKL in the germline V gene. CDR3 length equals 16 residues. V trimming: 0 bases; J trimming: 4 bases; junction bases outside the gene matches: 4. CDR3 coding DNA: TGCGCCAGCAGCCAAGATAGCGGGAGGCCCCCAGATACGCAGTATTTT. Translated: CASSQDSGRPPDTQYF.

The V call is TRBV7-2, the J call TRBJ2-7; 15 bases map to TRBD2. Germline CDR1 SGHTA, CDR2 FQGNSA. This CDR3 comprises 17 residues. With V trimmed by 3 bases and J by 3 bases, 6 bases remained unmatched. CDR3 nucleotides: TGTGCCAGCAGCTTGGGGGGACTAGCGGGAGGACTCTACGAGCAGTACTTC. Its translation: CASSLGGLAGGLYEQYF.

The gene calls are TRBV13 and TRBJ2-7; TRBD2 agrees at 10 bases. V lost 3 bases and J lost 4; bases outside the gene matches: 6. Germline loops: CDR1 PRHDT, CDR2 FYEKMQ (reference sequence). CDR3 length equals 15 residues. In DNA form, the CDR3 reads TGTGCCAGCAGCTTTGGGGGACTAGCGCCGTACGAGCAGTACTTC. It codes for CASSFGGLAPYEQYF.

This clonotype was counted a single time. This chain links TRBV28 with TRBJ2-3, with 7 bases matching TRBD2. V shed 5 bases, J shed 2 bases, and the junction held 7 bases outside the gene matches. Germline CDR1 and CDR2: MDHEN and SYDVKM. The CDR3 runs 15 residues. In DNA form, the CDR3 reads TGTGCCAGCAGTAAATCCGGGACTATCACAGATACGCAGTATTTT. Amino acid sequence: CASSKSGTITDTQYF.

Comment on this clonotype: Given a much more abundant clone one base away, this may be a read error. The rearrangement joins TRBV11-1 to TRBJ2-7; TRBD1 matches 7 bases. V trimming: 5 bases; J trimming: 2 bases; junction bases outside the gene matches: 3. Germline V gene sequence: CDR1 SGHAT, CDR2 FQDESV (reference sequence). This CDR3 is 13 amino acids long. DNA of the CDR3: TGTGCCAGCAGCGCCGGGACAGCCTACGAGCAGTACTTC. Amino acid sequence: CASSAGTAYEQYF.

This clonotype came up a few times. This chain connects TRBV7-9 to TRBJ1-2; D call uncertain. The V and J ends lost 5 bases and 4 bases respectively, with 14 bases between them. The CDR3 has 14 residues. Germline CDR1 and CDR2: SEHNR and FQNEAQ (reference sequence). The CDR3, as DNA: TGTGCCAGCAGCCACGCAGACATTATCTATGGCTACACCTTC. It specifies CASSHADIIYGYTF.

V is TRBV6-2 or TRBV6-3 and J is TRBJ2-5, with D perhaps matching TRBD1 (6 bases). CDR1 is MNHEY and CDR2 is SVGEGT in the germline V gene. V lost 7 bases and J lost 4, with 22 bases in between. This CDR3 spans 16 amino acids. CDR3 amino acids: CASTSVTYRVRETQYF. CDR3 bases: TGTGCCAGCACCAGCGTGACCTACAGGGTGCGAGAGACCCAGTACTTC.

The rearrangement joins TRBV28 to TRBJ1-4; D is unresolved. Germline V gene data show CDR1 as MDHEN and CDR2 as SYDVKM. V was trimmed by 4 bases and J by 0 bases, leaving 18 bases between them. CDR3 length: 18 residues. The CDR3 DNA follows: TGTGCCAGCAGTTACCCTCTCGGCAGCCTTGCAACTAATGAAAAACTGTTTTTT. Translated, it gives CASSYPLGSLATNEKLFF.

V and J are TRBV12-3 or TRBV12-4 and TRBJ2-2; the D is unclear. V lost 2 bases and J lost 1, with 8 bases in between. The CDR3 runs to 15 residues. In DNA form, the CDR3 reads TGTGCCAGCAGTTTACGTTTAGTGAACACCGGGGAGCTGTTTTTT. This codes for CASSLRLVNTGELFF.

This sequence joins TRBV10-3 and TRBJ2-4, with D possibly matching TRBD2 (5 bases). Germline V gene lookup returns CDR1 ENHRY and CDR2 SYGVKD. V was clipped by 3 bases and J by 0 bases, with 12 bases between them. There are 16 residues in the CDR3. The CDR3 protein is CAISDRGELAKNIQYF. The CDR3 DNA reads as TGTGCCATCAGTGATCGTGGGGAGTTAGCCAAAAACATTCAGTACTTC.

This chain uses TRBV29-1 with TRBJ2-6, with a weak D call TRBD1 (6 bases). Trimming removed 4 bases from V and 13 bases from J, with 17 bases in between. CDR1 SQVTM and CDR2 ANQGSEA come from the germline V gene. CDR3 size: 13 residues. In DNA form, the CDR3 reads TGCAGCGTTGTCCCTCGGGACACCTTAGTCCTGACTTTC. It yields the protein CSVVPRDTLVLTF.

The chain has TRBV5-1 and TRBJ2-3, with 9 nucleotides matching TRBD1. Germline V gene data show CDR1 as SGHRS and CDR2 as YFSETQ. This CDR3 is 15 amino acids long. With 4 bases clipped from V and 6 bases from J, the junction kept 9 bases outside the gene matches. For the CDR3, the DNA is TGCGCCAGCAGCCCGGGACAGGGTCGGGTCGATACGCAGTATTTT. Its translation: CASSPGQGRVDTQYF.

The rearrangement uses TRBV7-2 and TRBJ1-1; tentatively, D is TRBD1 (6 bases). Germline assignment: CDR1 SGHTA and CDR2 FQGNSA. V was trimmed by 5 bases and J by 0 bases, leaving 10 bases between them. The CDR3 covers 14 residues. CDR3 loop: CASSQGQLNTEAFF. The CDR3 coding sequence is TGTGCCAGCAGCCAGGGACAACTGAACACTGAAGCTTTCTTT.

This clonotype was found a few times. The gene calls are TRBV5-1 and TRBJ2-5, with 7 bases lining up with TRBD1. CDR1 is SGHRS, CDR2 YFSETQ, per germline. The CDR3 covers 15 residues. The V and J ends lost 4 bases and 5 bases, in that order; junction bases with no gene match: 11. This chain's CDR3 is CASSSQTGKGETQYF. The DNA for the CDR3 is TGCGCCAGCAGCAGTCAGACAGGGAAGGGGGAGACCCAGTACTTC.

This clonotype was seen more than once but under ten times. This chain links TRBV7-2 with TRBJ2-7; TRBD1 or TRBD2 may be the D gene (6 bases each). Germline assignment: CDR1 SGHTA and CDR2 FQGNSA. V was clipped by 5 bases and J by 3 bases, with 14 bases between them. The CDR3 has 14 amino acids. The CDR3 here is CASSQGGNLYEQYF. In nucleotides, the CDR3 is TGTGCCAGCAGCCAAGGGGGGAACCTCTACGAGCAGTACTTC.

V and J are TRBV20-1 and TRBJ2-5; TRBD2 agrees at 8 bases. The CDR3 has 15 amino acids. The germline gives CDR1 DFQATT, CDR2 SNEGSKA (reference sequence). Trimming at V came to 0 bases and at J to 11 bases, leaving 14 bases not matched to a gene. This CDR3 is CSARDRTSGINEQYF. As DNA, the CDR3 is TGCAGTGCTAGAGATCGCACTAGCGGCATCAATGAGCAGTACTTC.

The CDR3 nucleotides are TGCAGTGCTAGGCATCAGGGACAGGGGGAAGAGACCCAGTACTTC. Protein product: CSARHQGQGEETQYF. J is TRBJ2-5 and V is TRBV20-1, with 11 bases lining up with TRBD1. Germline V gene lookup returns CDR1 DFQATT and CDR2 SNEGSKA (reference sequence). V lost 3 bases and J lost 3; bases outside the gene matches: 6. The CDR3 contains 15 residues.

The chain uses TRBV7-9 and TRBJ1-5; D gene ambiguous. The CDR3 covers 17 residues. CDR1 is SEHNR, CDR2 FQNEAQ, per germline (reference sequence). The V end was cut by 1 base, the J end by 0 bases, with 13 bases between. This chain's CDR3 is CASSLEFQEYSNQPQHF. The CDR3 DNA reads TGTGCCAGCAGCTTAGAGTTCCAGGAGTATAGCAATCAGCCCCAGCATTTT.

The V gene is TRBV5-1, the J gene TRBJ1-2, with a possible D match to TRBD1 (5 bases). V lost 3 bases and J lost 8, with 17 bases in between. Germline CDR1 and CDR2: SGHRS and YFSETQ. The CDR3 covers 14 residues. In DNA, the CDR3 is TGCGCCAGCAGCTGGAATACAGGTCCTAACGGCTACACCTTC. Its translation: CASSWNTGPNGYTF.

The chain recombines TRBV11-3 with TRBJ2-1; TRBD1 agrees at 9 bases. The CDR3 spans 15 residues. Germline V gene data show CDR1 as SGHNT and CDR2 as YENEEA. V was pared by 7 bases and J by 8 bases, with 12 bases of the junction left unmatched. The CDR3 nucleotides read TGTGCCAGCACCGATACAGGGGGCACGGGTGATGAGCAGTTCTTC. Translating it yields CASTDTGGTGDEQFF. Using reference TRBV11-3 and TRBJ2-1 for the parts outside the CDR3, the full variable domain is EAGVVQSPRYKIIEKKQPVAFWCNPISGHNTLYWYLQNLGQGPELLIRYENEEAVDDSQLPKDRFSAERLKGVDSTLKIQPAELGDSAVYLCASTDTGGTGDEQFFGPGTRLTVL.

The genes are TRBV4-2 and TRBJ1-2; possibly TRBD1 for D (6 bases). CDR3 length equals 15 residues. Trimming shortened V by 4 bases and J by 6 bases, and 18 bases separated the two germline ends. In germline, CDR1 is LGHNA, CDR2 YNFKEQ. The CDR3 spells CASSPSAGADHGYTF. The DNA of the CDR3 is TGTGCCAGCAGCCCATCTGCAGGGGCCGATCATGGCTACACCTTC.

The sample holds a few counts of this clonotype. The genes are TRBV5-1 and TRBJ2-6; either TRBD1 or TRBD2 may supply D (5 bases each). Trimming stripped 0 bases from V and 4 bases from J, with 11 bases between. The germline V gene encodes CDR1 SGHRS and CDR2 YFSETQ. CDR3 length equals 16 residues. The CDR3, as DNA: TGCGCCAGCAGCTTGGCCGGGGCATCCGGGGCCAACGTCCTGACTTTC. As protein: CASSLAGASGANVLTF.

The table lists this clonotype with a few counts. This rearrangement joins TRBV20-1 to TRBJ1-5; possibly TRBD1 for D (6 bases). CDR1 DFQATT and CDR2 SNEGSKA come from the germline V gene (reference sequence). The V end lost 3 bases, the J end lost 4 bases, and 13 bases lay between the germline ends. CDR3 size: 14 residues. DNA of the CDR3: TGCAGTGCTAGTACAGGGCGATCAAATCAGCCCCAGCATTTT. Translated: CSASTGRSNQPQHF.

Only one count was recorded for this clonotype. This CDR3 is CASSPLGIGTGELFF. CDR3 bases: TGTGCCAGCAGTCCATTAGGGATCGGCACCGGGGAGCTGTTTTTT. The chain has TRBV27 and TRBJ2-2; D is uncertain. Trimming shortened V by 5 bases and J by 4 bases, and 14 bases separated the two germline ends. The CDR3 runs to 15 residues. The germline V gene has CDR1 MNHEY and CDR2 SMNVEV (reference sequence).